The 14 T cell receptor beta chains listed next were all sequenced from one sample in a study of tumor-infiltrating lymphocytes in primary liver carcinoma. Starting material for RNA and DNA co-extraction consisted of about 17-30 mg of unsorted bulk tissue. Constant-region priming of around 530 ng total RNA yielded TCR beta cDNA. ARM-PCR, slightly modified, supplied the TCR beta libraries through three nested multiplex PCR rounds. Two initial PCR rounds of about 11 cycles each paired TRBV1-TRBV30 forward primers with a C-beta reverse primer. From the multiplex PCR reads, TCRdb called clonotypes with MiXCR, one entry per CDR3 protein. The table lists about 120,000 distinct CDR3 sequences, around 60% of them singletons. The sequencing sample was made of liver tumor tissue from sampling region 1. Subset indicated: tumor region T1, superior pole. Receptors originate from a woman aged 60-70 years with primary liver carcinoma and hepatitis B virus infection.

This clonotype was found many times. The chain employs TRBV12-3 or TRBV12-4 and TRBJ2-2; D is undetermined. The CDR3 sequence is 13 residues long. Trimming shortened V by 10 bases and J by 5 bases, and 14 bases separated the two germline ends. In DNA form, the CDR3 reads TGTGCCACCGGCTTGGATAGGACCGGGGAGCTGTTTTTT. It encodes CATGLDRTGELFF.

Concerning this clonotype itself: At one end, the junction sequence differs from germline, possibly due to a read error. This chain uses TRBV28 with TRBJ2-7; 8 bases line up with TRBD2. Germline CDR1 reads MDHEN; CDR2 reads SYDVKM. CDR3 length: 16 residues. CDR3 nucleotides: TGTGTCAGCAGTGCTGGGGGGGCGGGGGGTATATACGAGCAGTACTTC. Its protein is CVSSAGGAGGIYEQYF.

This clonotype was seen once. A much larger clone differs by one base, so this may be a read error. The chain carries TRBV6-5 and TRBJ2-5; 7 bases map to TRBD2. Germline trimming cut 6 bases from V and 5 bases from J; bases unmatched to any gene: 12. This CDR3 is built from 15 residues. Germline lookup yields CDR1 MNHEY and CDR2 SVGAGI. CDR3 loop: CASSPGLTGGETQYF. CDR3 DNA sequence: TGTGCCAGCAGCCCGGGGCTAACGGGAGGTGAGACCCAGTACTTC.

This clonotype was seen many times. The J gene is TRBJ1-2, the V gene TRBV6-5; D not resolved. Between the trimmed V and J ends, which lost 4 bases and 8 bases, there was a span of 11 bases. The CDR3 is 12 amino acids. Germline loops: CDR1 MNHEY, CDR2 SVGAGI. Here the CDR3 reads CASSSPGWGYTF. Written as DNA, the CDR3 is TGTGCCAGCAGTTCTCCCGGGTGGGGCTACACCTTC.

This clonotype was detected many times. The chain links TRBV4-1 to TRBJ2-3; 9 bases match TRBD2. The CDR3 sequence is 14 residues long. In germline, CDR1 is MGHRA, CDR2 YSYEKL. V dropped 4 bases and J dropped 3; count of bases not matched to a gene: 2. In nucleotides, the CDR3 is TGCGCCAGCAGCCTGAGCGGGAGGACAGATACGCAGTATTTT. Residues: CASSLSGRTDTQYF.

This clonotype has a single count. Given the absence of the conserved phenylalanine or tryptophan at the CDR3 end, a read error is likely. The DNA is left out, because the CDR3 cannot be placed on it with certainty; the CDR3 is given as TCRdb lists it. The chain uses TRBV12-3 or TRBV12-4 and TRBJ2-2. The CDR3 extends over 14 residues, inclusive of both ends. The CDR3 here is CASSGFRNTGELFL.

Comment on this clonotype: The junction departs from germline at one end; a sequencing error may be responsible. The CDR3: CAWSLAGGHTGTQYF. The CDR3 DNA sequence: TGTGCCTGGAGTTTAGCGGGAGGACACACAGGTACGCAGTATTTT. The chain combines TRBV30 with TRBJ2-3; 10 nucleotides match TRBD2. The CDR3 length is 15 residues. Germline V gene lookup returns CDR1 GTSNPN and CDR2 SVGIG (reference sequence).

Details on this clonotype: The junction departs from germline at one end; a sequencing error may be responsible. The chain links TRBV11-1 to TRBJ2-6, with D perhaps matching TRBD1 (6 bases). The CDR3 has 15 amino acids. The germline gives CDR1 SGHAT, CDR2 FQDESV (reference sequence). CDR3: CTSSLLGAGANVPTF. The CDR3 nucleotides read TGTACCAGCAGCCTCCTGGGGGCAGGGGCCAACGTCCCGACTTTC.

This chain links TRBV29-1 with TRBJ2-1; D not certain. Trimming cost V 8 bases and J 7 bases, with 18 bases left between them. The CDR3 is made up of 13 amino acids. Germline V gives CDR1 SQVTM, CDR2 ANQGSEA. DNA of the CDR3: TGCAGCTTTGCAGAACCAACACAGAATGAGCAGTTCTTC. Its translation is CSFAEPTQNEQFF.

This clonotype came up a few times. One end of the junction is discordant with germline, which a read error may explain. The V gene is TRBV5-4, the J gene TRBJ2-7, with TRBD2 matching over 14 bases. Germline assignment: CDR1 SGHNT and CDR2 YYREEE (reference sequence). The CDR3 is made up of 15 amino acids. CDR3 residues: CASSRGTSGSYEHYF. The CDR3 nucleotides read TGTGCCAGCAGCCGGGGGACTAGCGGGAGTTACGAGCACTACTTC. Drawing the rest from reference TRBV5-4 and TRBJ2-7, the complete variable domain is ETGVTQSPTHLIKTRGQQVTLRCSSQSGHNTVSWYQQALGQGPQFIFQYYREEENGRGNFPPRFSGLQFPNYSSELNVNALELDDSALYLCASSRGTSGSYEHYFGPGTRLTVT.

This chain connects TRBV11-2 to TRBJ2-2, with D maybe TRBD2 (5 bases). The CDR3 is made up of 16 amino acids. Germline CDR1 reads SGHAT; CDR2 reads FQNNGV. Trimming took off 5 bases at V and 17 bases at J, with 30 bases between the two ends. CDR3 sequence (DNA): TGTGCCAGCAGCGACGGACGCAACACGAACACGGGGTGGCTATTTTTT. This sequence encodes CASSDGRNTNTGWLFF. The full variable domain, rest sourced from reference TRBV11-2 and TRBJ2-2, is EAGVAQSPRYKIIEKRQSVAFWCNPISGHATLYWYQQILGQGPKLLIQFQNNGVVDDSQLPKDRFSAERLKGVDSTLKIQPAKLEDSAVYLCASSDGRNTNTGWLFFGEGSRLTVL.

This chain connects TRBV5-1 to TRBJ2-1, with D hard to call. The V end was cut by 0 bases, the J end by 2 bases, with 6 bases between. This CDR3 contains 14 residues. Germline loops: CDR1 SGHRS, CDR2 YFSETQ. CDR3 bases: TGCGCCAGCAGCTTGGAGAAGACCTACAATGAGCAGTTCTTC. Translated: CASSLEKTYNEQFF.

This rearrangement joins TRBV7-9 to TRBJ2-3, with TRBD2 matching 7 bases. The junction had 13 bases not matched to a gene; V was cut back by 1 base and J by 0 bases. This CDR3 has 19 amino acids. The germline V gene has CDR1 SEHNR and CDR2 FQNEAQ (reference sequence). CDR3 DNA: TGTGCCAGCAGCTTAGGTGTCGCTAGCGGACCGTCTAGCACAGATACGCAGTATTTT. Translated, it gives CASSLGVASGPSSTDTQYF. Drawing the rest from reference TRBV7-9 and TRBJ2-3, the complete variable domain is DTGVSQNPRHKITKRGQNVTFRCDPISEHNRLYWYRQTLGQGPEFLTYFQNEAQLEKSRLLSDRFSAERPKGSFSTLEIQRTEQGDSAMYLCASSLGVASGPSSTDTQYFGPGTRLTVL.

Notes on this clonotype: A much larger clone lies a single base off, so this may be a read error. The chain joins TRBV6-6 to TRBJ2-4; either TRBD1 or TRBD2 may fit D (5 bases each). The CDR3 is 17 residues long. Germline assignment: CDR1 MNHNY and CDR2 SVGAGI (reference sequence). CDR3 protein: CASSYGGRGLAKNIHYF. The CDR3 nucleotides are TGTGCCAGCAGTTACGGTGGACGGGGCCTAGCCAAAAACATTCACTACTTC.